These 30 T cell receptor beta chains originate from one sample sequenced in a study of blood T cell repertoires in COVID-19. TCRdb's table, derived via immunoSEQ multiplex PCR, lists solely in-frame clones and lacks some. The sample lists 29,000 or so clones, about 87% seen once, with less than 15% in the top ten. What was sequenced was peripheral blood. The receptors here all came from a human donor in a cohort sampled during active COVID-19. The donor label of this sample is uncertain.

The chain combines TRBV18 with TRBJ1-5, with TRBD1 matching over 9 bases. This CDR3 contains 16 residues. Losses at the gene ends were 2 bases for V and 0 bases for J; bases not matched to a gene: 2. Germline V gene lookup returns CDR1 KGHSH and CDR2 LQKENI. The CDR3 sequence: CASSPRTGVSNQPQHF. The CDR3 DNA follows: TGTGCCAGCTCACCAAGGACAGGGGTTAGCAATCAGCCCCAGCATTTT.

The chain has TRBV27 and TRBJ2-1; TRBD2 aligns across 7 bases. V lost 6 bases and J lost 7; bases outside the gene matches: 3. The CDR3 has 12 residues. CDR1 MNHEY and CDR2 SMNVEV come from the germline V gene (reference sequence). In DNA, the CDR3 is TGTGCCAGCAGGAGGGACTATAATGAGCAGTTCTTC. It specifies CASRRDYNEQFF.

The CDR3 nucleotides read TGTGCCAGCAGTGAGCGGGTTAGCGGGAGAGATACGCAGTATTTT. Translating it yields CASSERVSGRDTQYF. The V gene is TRBV2, the J gene TRBJ2-3, with 9 bases lining up with TRBD2. This CDR3 contains 15 residues. V shed 3 bases and J 5 bases; nucleotides not matched to a gene: 6. In germline, CDR1 is SNHLY, CDR2 FYNNEI.

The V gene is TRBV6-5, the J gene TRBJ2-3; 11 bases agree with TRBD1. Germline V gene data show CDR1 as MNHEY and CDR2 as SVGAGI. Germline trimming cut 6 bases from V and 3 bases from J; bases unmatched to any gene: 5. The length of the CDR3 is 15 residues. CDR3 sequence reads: CASRTDRGHTDTQYF. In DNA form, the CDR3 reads TGTGCCAGCAGAACGGACAGGGGGCATACAGATACGCAGTATTTT.

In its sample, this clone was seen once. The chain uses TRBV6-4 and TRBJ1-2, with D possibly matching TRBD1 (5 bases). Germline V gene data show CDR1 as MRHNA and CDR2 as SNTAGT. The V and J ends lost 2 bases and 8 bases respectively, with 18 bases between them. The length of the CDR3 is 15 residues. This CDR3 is CASSDRRGSVDGYTF. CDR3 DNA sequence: TGTGCCAGCAGTGACAGGAGGGGCTCAGTTGACGGCTACACCTTC.

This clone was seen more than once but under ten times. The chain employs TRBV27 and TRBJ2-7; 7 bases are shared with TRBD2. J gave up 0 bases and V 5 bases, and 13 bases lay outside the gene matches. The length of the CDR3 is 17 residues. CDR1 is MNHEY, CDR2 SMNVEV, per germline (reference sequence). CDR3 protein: CASSPYGAGALSYEQYF. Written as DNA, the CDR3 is TGTGCCAGCAGTCCCTATGGGGCGGGAGCGCTCTCCTACGAGCAGTACTTC.

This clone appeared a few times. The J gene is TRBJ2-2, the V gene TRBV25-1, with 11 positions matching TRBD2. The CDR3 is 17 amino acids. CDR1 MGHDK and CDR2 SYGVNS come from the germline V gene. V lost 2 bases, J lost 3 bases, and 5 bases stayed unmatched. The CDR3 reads CASSEGTSGEYTGELFF. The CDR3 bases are TGTGCCAGCAGTGAAGGGACTAGCGGAGAGTACACCGGGGAGCTGTTTTTT.

Here the CDR3 DNA reads TGTGCCAGCAGCTTGTATCCGGGAACCTACGAGCAGTACTTC. It specifies CASSLYPGTYEQYF. The chain uses TRBV5-6 and TRBJ2-7; D perhaps matches TRBD2 (5 bases). This CDR3 has 14 amino acids. The V gene's germline CDR1 is SGHDT and CDR2 YYEEEE. Trimming took off 1 base at V and 2 bases at J, with 10 bases between the two ends.

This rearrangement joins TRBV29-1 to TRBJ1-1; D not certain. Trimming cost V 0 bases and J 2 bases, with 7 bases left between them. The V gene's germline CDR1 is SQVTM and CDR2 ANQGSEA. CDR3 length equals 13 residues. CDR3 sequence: CSVEDRENTEAFF. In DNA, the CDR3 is TGCAGCGTTGAAGATCGGGAAAACACTGAAGCTTTCTTT.

As DNA, the CDR3 is TGCGCCAGCAGCCGAGGGACTAGCGGGAAAGAGACCCAGTACTTC. It is translated as CASSRGTSGKETQYF. The chain couples TRBV4-1 to TRBJ2-5; TRBD2 agrees at 13 bases. CDR3 length: 15 amino acids. J lost 3 bases, V lost 4 bases, and 2 bases had no gene match. The germline V gene encodes CDR1 MGHRA and CDR2 YSYEKL.

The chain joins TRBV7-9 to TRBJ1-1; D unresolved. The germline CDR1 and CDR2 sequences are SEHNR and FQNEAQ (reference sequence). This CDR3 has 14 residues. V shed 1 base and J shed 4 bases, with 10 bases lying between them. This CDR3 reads CASSLGFGSTEAFF. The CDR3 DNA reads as TGTGCCAGCAGCTTAGGTTTTGGGAGCACTGAAGCTTTCTTT.

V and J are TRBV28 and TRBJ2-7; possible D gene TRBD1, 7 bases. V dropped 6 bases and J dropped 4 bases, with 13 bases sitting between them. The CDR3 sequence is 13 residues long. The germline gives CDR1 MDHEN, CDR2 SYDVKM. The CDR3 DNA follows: TGTGCCAGCAGAAGGGGGCGGGAATACGAGCAGTACTTC. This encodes CASRRGREYEQYF.

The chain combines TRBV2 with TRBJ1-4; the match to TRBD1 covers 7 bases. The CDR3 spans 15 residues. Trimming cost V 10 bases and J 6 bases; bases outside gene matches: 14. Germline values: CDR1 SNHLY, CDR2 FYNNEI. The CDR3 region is CATTETGTEYEKLFF. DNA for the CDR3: TGTGCCACTACCGAGACCGGGACAGAATATGAAAAACTGTTTTTT.

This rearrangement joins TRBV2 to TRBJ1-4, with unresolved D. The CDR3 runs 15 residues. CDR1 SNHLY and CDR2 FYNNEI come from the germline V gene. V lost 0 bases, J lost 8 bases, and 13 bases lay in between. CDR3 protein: CASSEALRGSEKLFF. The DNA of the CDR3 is TGTGCCAGCAGTGAAGCGCTGAGAGGTTCGGAAAAACTGTTTTTT.

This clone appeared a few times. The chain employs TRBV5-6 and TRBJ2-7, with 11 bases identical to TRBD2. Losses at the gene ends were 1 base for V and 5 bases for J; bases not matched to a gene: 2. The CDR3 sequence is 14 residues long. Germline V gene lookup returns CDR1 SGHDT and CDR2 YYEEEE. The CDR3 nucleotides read TGTGCCAGCAGCTTGACTAGCGGGAGCAACGAGCAGTACTTC. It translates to CASSLTSGSNEQYF. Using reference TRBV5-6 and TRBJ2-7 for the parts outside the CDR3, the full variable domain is DAGVTQSPTHLIKTRGQQVTLRCSPKSGHDTVSWYQQALGQGPQFIFQYYEEEERQRGNFPDRFSGHQFPNYSSELNVNALLLGDSALYLCASSLTSGSNEQYFGPGTRLTVT.

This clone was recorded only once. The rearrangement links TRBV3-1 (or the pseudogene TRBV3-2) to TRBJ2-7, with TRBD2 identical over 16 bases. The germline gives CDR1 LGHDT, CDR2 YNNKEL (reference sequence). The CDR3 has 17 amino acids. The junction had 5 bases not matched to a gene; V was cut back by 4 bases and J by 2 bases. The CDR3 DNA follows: TGTGCCAGCAGCCCCGGGACTAGCGGGAGGGCCCCCTACGAGCAGTACTTC. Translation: CASSPGTSGRAPYEQYF.

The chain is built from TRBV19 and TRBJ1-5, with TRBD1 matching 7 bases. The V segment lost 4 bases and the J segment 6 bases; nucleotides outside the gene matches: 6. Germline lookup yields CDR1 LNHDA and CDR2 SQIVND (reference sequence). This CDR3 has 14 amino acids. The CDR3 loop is CASSKQGSGQPQHF. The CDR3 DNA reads TGTGCCAGTAGTAAACAGGGGTCGGGTCAGCCCCAGCATTTT.

In nucleotides, the CDR3 is TGTGCCAGCAGTCGGACTAGCCCTTTCCCTGGGGAGCTGTTTTTT. This gives the protein CASSRTSPFPGELFF. The chain links TRBV6-5 to TRBJ2-2; 8 bases are shared with TRBD2. Germline CDR1 and CDR2: MNHEY and SVGAGI. V was pared by 5 bases and J by 8 bases, with 10 bases of the junction left unmatched. There are 15 residues in the CDR3.

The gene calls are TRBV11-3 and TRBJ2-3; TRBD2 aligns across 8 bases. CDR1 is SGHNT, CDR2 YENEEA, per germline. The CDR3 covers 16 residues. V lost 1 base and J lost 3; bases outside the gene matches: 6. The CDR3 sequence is CASSLAPGGTTDTQYF. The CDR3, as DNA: TGTGCCAGCAGCTTAGCCCCGGGGGGGACGACAGATACGCAGTATTTT.

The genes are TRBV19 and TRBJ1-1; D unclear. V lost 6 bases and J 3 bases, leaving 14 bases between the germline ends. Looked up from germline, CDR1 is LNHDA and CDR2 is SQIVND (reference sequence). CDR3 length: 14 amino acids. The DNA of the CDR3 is TGTGCCAGTAGACCTAGCCAGAGGCACACTGAAGCTTTCTTT. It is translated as CASRPSQRHTEAFF.

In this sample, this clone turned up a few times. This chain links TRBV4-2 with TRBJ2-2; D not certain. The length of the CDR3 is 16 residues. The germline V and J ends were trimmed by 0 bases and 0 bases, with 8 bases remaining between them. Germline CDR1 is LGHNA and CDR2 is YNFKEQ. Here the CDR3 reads CASSQEVNTNTGELFF. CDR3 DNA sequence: TGTGCCAGCAGCCAAGAGGTCAACACGAACACCGGGGAGCTGTTTTTT.

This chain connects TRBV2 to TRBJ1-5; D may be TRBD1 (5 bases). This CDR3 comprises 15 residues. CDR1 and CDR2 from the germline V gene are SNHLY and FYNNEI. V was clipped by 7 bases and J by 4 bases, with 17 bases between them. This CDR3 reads CASNPVGGGNQPQHF. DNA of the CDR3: TGTGCCAGCAACCCTGTTGGGGGAGGGAATCAGCCCCAGCATTTT.

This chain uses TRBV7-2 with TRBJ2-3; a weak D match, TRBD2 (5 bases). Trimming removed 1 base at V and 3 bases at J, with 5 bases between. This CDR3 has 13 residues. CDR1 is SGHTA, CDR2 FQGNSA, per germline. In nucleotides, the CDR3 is TGTGCCAGCAGCTTAGAGCGGACAGATACGCAGTATTTT. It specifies CASSLERTDTQYF.

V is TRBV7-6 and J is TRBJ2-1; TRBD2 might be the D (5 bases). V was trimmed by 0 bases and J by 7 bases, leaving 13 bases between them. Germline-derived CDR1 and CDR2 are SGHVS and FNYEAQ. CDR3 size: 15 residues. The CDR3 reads CASSLAAGAENEQFF. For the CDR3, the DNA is TGTGCCAGCAGCTTAGCCGCCGGAGCGGAAAATGAGCAGTTCTTC.

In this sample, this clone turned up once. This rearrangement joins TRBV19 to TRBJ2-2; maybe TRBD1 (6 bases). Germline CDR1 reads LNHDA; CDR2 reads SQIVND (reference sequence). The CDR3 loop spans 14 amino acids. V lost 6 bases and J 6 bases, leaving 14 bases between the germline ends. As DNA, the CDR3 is TGTGCCAGTAGGACAACAGGGTCGGCCGGGGAGCTGTTTTTT. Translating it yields CASRTTGSAGELFF.

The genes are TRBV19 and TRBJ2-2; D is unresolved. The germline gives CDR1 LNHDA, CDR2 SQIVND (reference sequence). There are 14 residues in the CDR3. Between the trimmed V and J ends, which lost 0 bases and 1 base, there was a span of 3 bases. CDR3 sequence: CASSIERNTGELFF. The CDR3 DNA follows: TGTGCCAGTAGTATAGAGAGGAACACCGGGGAGCTGTTTTTT.

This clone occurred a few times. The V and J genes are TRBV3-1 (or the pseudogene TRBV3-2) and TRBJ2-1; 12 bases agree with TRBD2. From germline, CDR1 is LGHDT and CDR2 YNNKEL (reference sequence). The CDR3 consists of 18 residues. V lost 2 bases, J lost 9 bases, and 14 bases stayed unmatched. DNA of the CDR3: TGTGCCAGCAGCCAACGTCTGGATAGGACTAGCGGGATCCCTGAGCAGTTCTTC. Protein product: CASSQRLDRTSGIPEQFF.

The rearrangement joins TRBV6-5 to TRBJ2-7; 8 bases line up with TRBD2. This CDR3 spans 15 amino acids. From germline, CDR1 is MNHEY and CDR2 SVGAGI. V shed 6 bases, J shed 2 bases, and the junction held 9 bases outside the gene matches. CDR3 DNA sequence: TGTGCCAGCAGAAGGTTTCTAGCGGGCCCCTACGAGCAGTACTTC. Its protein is CASRRFLAGPYEQYF.

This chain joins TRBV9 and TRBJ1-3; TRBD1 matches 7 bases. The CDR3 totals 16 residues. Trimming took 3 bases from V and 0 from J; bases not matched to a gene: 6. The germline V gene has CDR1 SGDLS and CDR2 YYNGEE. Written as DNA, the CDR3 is TGTGCCAGCAGCGCCGGGACAGCTCTCTCTGGAAACACCATATATTTT. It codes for CASSAGTALSGNTIYF.

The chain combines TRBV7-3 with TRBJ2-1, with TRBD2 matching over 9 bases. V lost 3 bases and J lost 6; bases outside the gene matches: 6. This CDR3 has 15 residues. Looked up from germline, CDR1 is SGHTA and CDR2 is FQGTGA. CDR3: CASSLGGGRGNEQFF. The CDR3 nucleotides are TGTGCCAGCAGCTTGGGAGGCGGGAGGGGCAATGAGCAGTTCTTC.